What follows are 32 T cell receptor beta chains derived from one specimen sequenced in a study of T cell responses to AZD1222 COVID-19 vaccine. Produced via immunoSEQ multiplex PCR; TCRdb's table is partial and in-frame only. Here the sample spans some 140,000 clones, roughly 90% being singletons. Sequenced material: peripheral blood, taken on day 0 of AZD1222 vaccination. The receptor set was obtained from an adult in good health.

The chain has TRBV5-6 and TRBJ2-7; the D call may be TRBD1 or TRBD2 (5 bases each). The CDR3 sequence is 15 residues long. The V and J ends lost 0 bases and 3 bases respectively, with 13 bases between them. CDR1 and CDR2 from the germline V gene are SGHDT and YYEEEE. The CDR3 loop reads CASSLDRDRNYEQYF. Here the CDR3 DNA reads TGTGCCAGCAGCTTGGACCGGGACCGTAACTACGAGCAGTACTTC.

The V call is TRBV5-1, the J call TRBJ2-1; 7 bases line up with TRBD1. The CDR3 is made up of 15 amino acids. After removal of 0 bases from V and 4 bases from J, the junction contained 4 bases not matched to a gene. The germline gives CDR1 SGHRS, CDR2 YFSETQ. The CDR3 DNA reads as TGCGCCAGCAGCTTGGAGGGACAGAGGTACAATGAGCAGTTCTTC. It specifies CASSLEGQRYNEQFF.

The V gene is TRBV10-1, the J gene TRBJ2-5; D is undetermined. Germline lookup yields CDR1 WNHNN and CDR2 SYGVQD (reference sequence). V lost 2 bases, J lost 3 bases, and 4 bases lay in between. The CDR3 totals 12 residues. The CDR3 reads CASSEGKETQYF. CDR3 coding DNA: TGCGCCAGCAGTGAGGGGAAAGAGACCCAGTACTTC.

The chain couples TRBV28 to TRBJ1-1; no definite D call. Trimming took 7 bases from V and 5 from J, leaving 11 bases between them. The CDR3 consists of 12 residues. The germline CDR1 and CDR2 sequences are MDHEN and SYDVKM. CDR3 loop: CASNLFPTEAFF. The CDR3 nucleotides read TGTGCCAGCAATCTATTCCCAACTGAAGCTTTCTTT.

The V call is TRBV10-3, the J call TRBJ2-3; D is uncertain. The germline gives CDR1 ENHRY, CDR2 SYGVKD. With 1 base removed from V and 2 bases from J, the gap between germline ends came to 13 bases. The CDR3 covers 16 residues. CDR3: CAISEYQTGFTDTQYF. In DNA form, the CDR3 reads TGTGCCATCAGTGAGTACCAGACGGGTTTCACAGATACGCAGTATTTT.

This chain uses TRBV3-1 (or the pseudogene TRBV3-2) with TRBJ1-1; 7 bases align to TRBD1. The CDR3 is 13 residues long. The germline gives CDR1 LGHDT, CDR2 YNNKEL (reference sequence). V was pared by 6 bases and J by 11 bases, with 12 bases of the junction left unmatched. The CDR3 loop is CASRLSRQGTAFF. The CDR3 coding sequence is TGTGCCAGCAGACTCTCTCGACAGGGAACGGCTTTCTTT.

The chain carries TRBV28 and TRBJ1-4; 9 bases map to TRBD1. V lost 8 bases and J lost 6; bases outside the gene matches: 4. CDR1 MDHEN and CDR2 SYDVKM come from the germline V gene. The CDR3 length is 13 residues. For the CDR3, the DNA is TGTGCCAGCTCGACAGGGGGTCATGAAAAACTGTTTTTT. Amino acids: CASSTGGHEKLFF.

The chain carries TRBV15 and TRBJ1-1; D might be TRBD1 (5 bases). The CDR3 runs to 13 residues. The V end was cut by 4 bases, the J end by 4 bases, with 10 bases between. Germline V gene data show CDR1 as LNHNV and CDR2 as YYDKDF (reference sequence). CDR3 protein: CATSTQGSTEAFF. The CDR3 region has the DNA TGTGCCACCAGCACCCAGGGAAGCACTGAAGCTTTCTTT. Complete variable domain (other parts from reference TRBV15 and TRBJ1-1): DAMVIQNPRYQVTQFGKPVTLSCSQTLNHNVMYWYQQKSSQAPKLLFHYYDKDFNNEADTPDNFQSRRPNTSFCFLDIRSPGLGDTAMYLCATSTQGSTEAFFGQGTRLTVV.

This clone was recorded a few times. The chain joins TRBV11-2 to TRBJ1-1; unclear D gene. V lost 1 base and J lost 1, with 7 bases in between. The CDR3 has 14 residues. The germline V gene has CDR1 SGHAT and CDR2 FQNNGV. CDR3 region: CASSLVAGNTEAFF. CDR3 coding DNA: TGTGCCAGCAGCTTAGTAGCTGGGAACACTGAAGCTTTCTTT.

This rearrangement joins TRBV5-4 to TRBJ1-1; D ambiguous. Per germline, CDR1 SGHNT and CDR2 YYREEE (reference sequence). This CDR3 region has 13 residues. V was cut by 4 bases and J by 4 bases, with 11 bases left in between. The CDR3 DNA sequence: TGTGCCAGCAGCAGGGCCGGGAGCACTGAAGCTTTCTTT. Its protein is CASSRAGSTEAFF.

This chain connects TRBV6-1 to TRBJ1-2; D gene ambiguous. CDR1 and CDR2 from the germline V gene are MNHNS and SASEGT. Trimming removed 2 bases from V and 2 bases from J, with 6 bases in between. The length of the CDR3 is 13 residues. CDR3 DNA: TGTGCCAGCAGTGAATTGCAGAACTATGGCTACACCTTC. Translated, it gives CASSELQNYGYTF.

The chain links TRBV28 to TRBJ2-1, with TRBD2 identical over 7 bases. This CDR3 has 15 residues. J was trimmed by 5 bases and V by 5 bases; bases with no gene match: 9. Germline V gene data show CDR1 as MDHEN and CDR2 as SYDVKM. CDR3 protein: CASSNPGGLHNEQFF. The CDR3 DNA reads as TGTGCCAGCAGTAATCCGGGGGGACTGCACAATGAGCAGTTCTTC. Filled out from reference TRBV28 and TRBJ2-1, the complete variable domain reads DVKVTQSSRYLVKRTGEKVFLECVQDMDHENMFWYRQDPGLGLRLIYFSYDVKMKEKGDIPEGYSVSREKKERFSLILESASTNQTSMYLCASSNPGGLHNEQFFGPGTRLTVL.

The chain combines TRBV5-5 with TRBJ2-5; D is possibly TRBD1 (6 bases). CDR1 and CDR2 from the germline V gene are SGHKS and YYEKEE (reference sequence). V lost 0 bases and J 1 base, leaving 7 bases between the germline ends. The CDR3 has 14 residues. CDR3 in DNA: TGTGCCAGCAGCTTGGGGGACACCCAAGAGACCCAGTACTTC. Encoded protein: CASSLGDTQETQYF. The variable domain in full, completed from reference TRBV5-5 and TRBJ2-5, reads DAGVTQSPTHLIKTRGQQVTLRCSPISGHKSVSWYQQVLGQGPQFIFQYYEKEERGRGNFPDRFSARQFPNYSSELNVNALLLGDSALYLCASSLGDTQETQYFGPGTRLLVL.

The CDR3 DNA sequence: TGTGCCAGCAGCTTAATGAGCTCAGATACGCAGTATTTT. It encodes CASSLMSSDTQYF. The chain couples TRBV7-6 to TRBJ2-3, with unresolved D. Germline CDR1 reads SGHVS; CDR2 reads FNYEAQ. V lost 2 bases and J 4 bases, leaving 7 bases between the germline ends. This CDR3 is built from 13 residues.

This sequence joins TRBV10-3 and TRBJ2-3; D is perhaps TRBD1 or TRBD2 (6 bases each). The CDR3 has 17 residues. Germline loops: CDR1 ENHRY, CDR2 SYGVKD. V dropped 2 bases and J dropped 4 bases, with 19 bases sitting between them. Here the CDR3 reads CAISEGYTTGAADTQYF. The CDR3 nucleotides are TGTGCCATCAGTGAGGGTTATACGACGGGGGCGGCAGATACGCAGTATTTT.

DNA of the CDR3: TGTGCCAGCAGTGTTGAATCTGGGACAGGAGGTGGCTACACCTTC. This encodes CASSVESGTGGGYTF. The J gene is TRBJ1-2, the V gene TRBV6-4; 8 bases line up with TRBD1. V lost 4 bases and J lost 7; bases outside the gene matches: 11. Germline loops: CDR1 MRHNA, CDR2 SNTAGT. This CDR3 is built from 15 residues.

The CDR3 is CASSLLGDTIYF. The CDR3 nucleotides are TGTGCCAGCAGCCTCTTGGGGGACACCATATATTTT. V and J are TRBV4-2 and TRBJ1-3, with D maybe TRBD1 (5 bases). Germline CDR1 and CDR2: LGHNA and YNFKEQ. Trimming cost V 4 bases and J 8 bases, with 9 bases left between them. The CDR3 extends over 12 amino acids.

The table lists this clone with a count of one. CDR3 nucleotide sequence: TGTGCCAGCACCCCATCGGGGACAGGGGCCTACGAGCAGTACTTC. Protein sequence: CASTPSGTGAYEQYF. The V and J genes are TRBV6-1 and TRBJ2-7; TRBD1 matches at 10 bases. V was pared by 7 bases and J by 2 bases, with 8 bases of the junction left unmatched. Germline-derived CDR1 and CDR2 are MNHNS and SASEGT. The CDR3 covers 15 residues.

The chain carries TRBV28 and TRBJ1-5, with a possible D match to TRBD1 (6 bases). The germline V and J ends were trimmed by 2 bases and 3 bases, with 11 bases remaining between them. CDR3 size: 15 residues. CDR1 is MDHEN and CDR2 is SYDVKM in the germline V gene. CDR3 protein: CASSLTGWDNQPQHF. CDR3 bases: TGTGCCAGCAGTTTAACAGGGTGGGACAATCAGCCCCAGCATTTT.

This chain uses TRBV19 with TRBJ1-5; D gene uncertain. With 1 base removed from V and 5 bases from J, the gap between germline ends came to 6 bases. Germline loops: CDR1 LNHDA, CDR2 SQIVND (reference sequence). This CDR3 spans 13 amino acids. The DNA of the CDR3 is TGTGCCAGTAGTATAGTCCCTGATCAGCCCCAGCATTTT. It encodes CASSIVPDQPQHF.

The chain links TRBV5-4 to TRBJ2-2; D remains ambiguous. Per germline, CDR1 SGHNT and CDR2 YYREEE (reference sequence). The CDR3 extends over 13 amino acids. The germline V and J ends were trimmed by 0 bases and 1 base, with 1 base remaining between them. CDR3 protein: CASSLGNTGELFF. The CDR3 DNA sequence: TGTGCCAGCAGCTTGGGGAACACCGGGGAGCTGTTTTTT.

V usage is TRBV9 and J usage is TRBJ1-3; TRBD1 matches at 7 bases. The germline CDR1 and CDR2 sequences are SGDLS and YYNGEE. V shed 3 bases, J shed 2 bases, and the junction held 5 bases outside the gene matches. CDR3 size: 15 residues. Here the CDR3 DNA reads TGTGCCAGCAGCGCGCACAGGGGCCCTGGAAACACCATATATTTT. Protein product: CASSAHRGPGNTIYF.

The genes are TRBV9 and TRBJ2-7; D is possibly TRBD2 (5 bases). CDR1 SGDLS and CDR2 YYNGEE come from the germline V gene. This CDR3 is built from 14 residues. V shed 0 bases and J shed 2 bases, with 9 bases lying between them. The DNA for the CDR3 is TGTGCCAGCAGCGTAGCCAGCGGTACCTACGAGCAGTACTTC. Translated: CASSVASGTYEQYF.

The CDR3 DNA follows: TGTGCCAGCAGCGTAGAAACAGGGGATTACAATGAGCAGTTCTTC. Translating it yields CASSVETGDYNEQFF. This chain links TRBV9 with TRBJ2-1, with 7 bases aligning to TRBD1. CDR1 and CDR2 from the germline V gene are SGDLS and YYNGEE. J gave up 4 bases and V 0 bases, and 4 bases lay outside the gene matches. This CDR3 contains 15 residues.

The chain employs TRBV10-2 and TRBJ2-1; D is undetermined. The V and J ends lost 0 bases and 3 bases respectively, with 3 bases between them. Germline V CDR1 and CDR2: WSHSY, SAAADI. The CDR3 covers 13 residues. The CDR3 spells CASSESIYNEQFF. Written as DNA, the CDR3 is TGCGCCAGCAGTGAGTCGATCTACAATGAGCAGTTCTTC.

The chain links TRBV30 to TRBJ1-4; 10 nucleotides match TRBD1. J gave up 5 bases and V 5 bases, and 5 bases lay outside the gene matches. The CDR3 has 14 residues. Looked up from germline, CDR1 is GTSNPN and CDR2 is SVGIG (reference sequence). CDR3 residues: CAWGTGVENEKLFF. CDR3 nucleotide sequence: TGTGCCTGGGGGACAGGGGTAGAGAATGAAAAACTGTTTTTT.

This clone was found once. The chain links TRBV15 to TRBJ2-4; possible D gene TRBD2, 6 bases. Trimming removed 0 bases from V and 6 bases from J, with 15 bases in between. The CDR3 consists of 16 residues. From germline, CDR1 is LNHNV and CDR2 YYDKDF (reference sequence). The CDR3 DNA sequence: TGTGCCACCAGCAGAGAGGGCGGGACTGGATCAAACATTCAGTACTTC. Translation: CATSREGGTGSNIQYF.

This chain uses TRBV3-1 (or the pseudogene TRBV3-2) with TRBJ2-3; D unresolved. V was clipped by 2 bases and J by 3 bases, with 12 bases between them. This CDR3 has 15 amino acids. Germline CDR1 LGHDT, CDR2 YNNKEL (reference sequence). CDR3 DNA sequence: TGTGCCAGCAGCCAACCTATAGGAGTGACAGATACGCAGTATTTT. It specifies CASSQPIGVTDTQYF.

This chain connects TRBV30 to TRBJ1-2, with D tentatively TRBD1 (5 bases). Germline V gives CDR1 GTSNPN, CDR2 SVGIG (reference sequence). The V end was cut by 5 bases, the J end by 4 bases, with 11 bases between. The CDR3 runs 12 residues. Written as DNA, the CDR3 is TGTGCCTGGGGCGGGACCTTCTATGGCTACACCTTC. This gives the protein CAWGGTFYGYTF.

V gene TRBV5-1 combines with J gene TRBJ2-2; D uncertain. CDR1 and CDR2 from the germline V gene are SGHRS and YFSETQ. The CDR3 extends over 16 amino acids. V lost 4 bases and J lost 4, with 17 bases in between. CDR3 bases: TGCGCCAGCAGCCCTTGGCAGGAGCCTTCCACCGGGGAGCTGTTTTTT. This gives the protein CASSPWQEPSTGELFF. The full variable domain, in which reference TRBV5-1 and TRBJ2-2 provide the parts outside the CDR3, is KAGVTQTPRYLIKTRGQQVTLSCSPISGHRSVSWYQQTPGQGLQFLFEYFSETQRNKGNFPGRFSGRQFSNSRSEMNVSTLELGDSALYLCASSPWQEPSTGELFFGEGSRLTVL.

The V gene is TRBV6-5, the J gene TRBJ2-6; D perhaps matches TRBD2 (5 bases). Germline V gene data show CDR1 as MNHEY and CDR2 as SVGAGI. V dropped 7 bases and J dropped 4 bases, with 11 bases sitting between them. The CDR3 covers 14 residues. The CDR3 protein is CASTNSAGANVLTF. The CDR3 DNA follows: TGTGCCAGCACCAATAGCGCCGGGGCCAACGTCCTGACTTTC.

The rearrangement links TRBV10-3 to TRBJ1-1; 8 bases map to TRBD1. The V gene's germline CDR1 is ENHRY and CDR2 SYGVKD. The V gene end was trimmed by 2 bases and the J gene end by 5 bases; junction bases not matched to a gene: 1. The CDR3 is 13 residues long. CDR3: CAISETGGTEAFF. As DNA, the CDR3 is TGTGCCATCAGTGAGACAGGGGGGACTGAAGCTTTCTTT.